This T cell receptor beta chain appears in the sequencing data of a study of cytomegalovirus exposure and HLA in healthy donors. Notes on the study in general: High sensitivity and specificity were reportedly achieved when the classifier diagnosed cytomegalovirus status. A likely sequencing artifact accounted for one observed cluster of highly shared sequence variants.

The PCR made use of 60 Vbeta and 13 Jbeta primers. Sequencing was performed with immunoSEQ multiplex PCR; in TCRdb, only in-frame clones are kept and a portion is missing. The table lists over 130,000 clones, 65% to 80% of them singletons. Per germline, CDR1 SGHRS and CDR2 YFSETQ. This CDR3 contains 13 residues. V lost 3 bases and J lost 8; bases outside the gene matches: 7. With respect to this clone: The antigen is unknown.

The sequence was collected from a woman in her twenties or thirties in good health and CMV-seronegative. Sequenced input: PBMCs. The chain carries TRBV5-1 and TRBJ1-1; 7 nucleotides agree with TRBD1. This chain's CDR3 is CASSWRQGPEAFF. CDR3 DNA sequence: TGCGCCAGCAGCTGGAGACAGGGCCCGGAAGCTTTCTTT.